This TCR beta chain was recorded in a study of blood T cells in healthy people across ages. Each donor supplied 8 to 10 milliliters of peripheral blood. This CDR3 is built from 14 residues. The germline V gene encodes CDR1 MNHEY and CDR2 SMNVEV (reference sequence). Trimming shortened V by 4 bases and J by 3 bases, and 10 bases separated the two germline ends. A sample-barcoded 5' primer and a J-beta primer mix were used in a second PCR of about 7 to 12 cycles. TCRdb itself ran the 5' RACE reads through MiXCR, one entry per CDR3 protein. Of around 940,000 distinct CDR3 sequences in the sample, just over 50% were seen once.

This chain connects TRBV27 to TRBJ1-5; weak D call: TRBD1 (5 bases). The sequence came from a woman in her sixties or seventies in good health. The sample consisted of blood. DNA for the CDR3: TGTGCCAGCAGTTCCACCGGGGCCAATCAGCCCCAGCATTTT. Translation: CASSSTGANQPQHF.